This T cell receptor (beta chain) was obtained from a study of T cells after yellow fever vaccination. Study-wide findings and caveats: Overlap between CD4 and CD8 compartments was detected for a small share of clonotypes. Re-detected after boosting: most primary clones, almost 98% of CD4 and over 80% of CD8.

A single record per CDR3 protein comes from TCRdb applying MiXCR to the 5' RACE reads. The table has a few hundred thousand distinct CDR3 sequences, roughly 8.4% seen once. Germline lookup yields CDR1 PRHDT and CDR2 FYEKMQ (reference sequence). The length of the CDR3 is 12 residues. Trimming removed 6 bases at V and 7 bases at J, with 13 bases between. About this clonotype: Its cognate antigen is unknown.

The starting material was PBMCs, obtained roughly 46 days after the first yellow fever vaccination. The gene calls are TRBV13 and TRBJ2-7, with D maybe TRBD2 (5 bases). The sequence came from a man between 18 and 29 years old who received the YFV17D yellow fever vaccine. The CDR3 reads CASSMNRREQYV. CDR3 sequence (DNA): TGTGCCAGCAGTATGAACCGGAGGGAGCAGTACGTC.